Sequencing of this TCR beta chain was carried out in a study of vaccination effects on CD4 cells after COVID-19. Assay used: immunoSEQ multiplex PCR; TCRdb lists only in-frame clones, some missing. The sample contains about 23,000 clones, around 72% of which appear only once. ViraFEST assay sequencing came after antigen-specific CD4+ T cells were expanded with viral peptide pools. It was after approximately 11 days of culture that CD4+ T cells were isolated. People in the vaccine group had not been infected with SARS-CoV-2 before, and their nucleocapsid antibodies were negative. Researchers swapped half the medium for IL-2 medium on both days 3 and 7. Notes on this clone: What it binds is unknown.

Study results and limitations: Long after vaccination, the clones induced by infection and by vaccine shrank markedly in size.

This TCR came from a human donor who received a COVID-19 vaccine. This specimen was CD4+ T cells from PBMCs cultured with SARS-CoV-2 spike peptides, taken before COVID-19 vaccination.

CDR3 loop: CASSRYQGNTEAFF. As DNA, the CDR3 is TGTGCCAGCAGTCGTTACCAGGGGAACACTGAAGCTTTCTTT. The chain uses TRBV27 and TRBJ1-1, with D possibly matching TRBD1 (5 bases). Germline loops: CDR1 MNHEY, CDR2 SMNVEV (reference sequence). V was trimmed by 5 bases and J by 1 base, leaving 11 bases between them. The CDR3 runs to 14 residues.